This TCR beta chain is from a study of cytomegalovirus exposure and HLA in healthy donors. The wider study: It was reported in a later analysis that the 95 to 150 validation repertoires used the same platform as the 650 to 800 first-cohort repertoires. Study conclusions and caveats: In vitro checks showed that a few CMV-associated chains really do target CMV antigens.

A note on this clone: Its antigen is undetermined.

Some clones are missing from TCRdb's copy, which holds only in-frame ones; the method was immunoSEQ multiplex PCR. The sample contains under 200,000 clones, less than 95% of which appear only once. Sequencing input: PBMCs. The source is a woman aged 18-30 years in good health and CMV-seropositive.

The DNA for the CDR3 is TGTGCCACCAGCAGAGACAGCACAAAGGAGCGGGAGATCTCAGGGGAGACCCAGTACTTC. Translation gives CATSRDSTKEREISGETQYF. The rearrangement joins TRBV15 to TRBJ2-5; TRBD2 matches 8 bases. J lost 5 bases, V lost 0 bases, and 20 bases had no gene match. Germline V lookup: CDR1 LNHNV, CDR2 YYDKDF (reference sequence). The CDR3 has 20 residues.